Listed here are 4 T cell receptor beta chains from one sample, sequenced in a study of metastatic and nonmetastatic thyroid tumors. TCRdb reanalyzed the PCR reads with MiXCR. The sample includes roughly 89,000 clones, around 12% of them seen just once. Not a single patient had been given any form of treatment at any point before undergoing thyroid surgery. Source material: tumor tissue. The receptors stem from a female donor with papillary thyroid cancer or a benign thyroid nodule (not recorded which). Some clones in this sample may be carry-over from other donors' samples.

Concerning this clone: One base away lies a much larger clone, so this may be a sequencing read error. This rearrangement joins TRBV7-9 to TRBJ2-5; D is perhaps TRBD2 (6 bases). Germline V CDR1 and CDR2: SEHNR, FQNEAQ (reference sequence). The CDR3 totals 13 residues. CDR3 sequence: CASSLQGGETKYF. The CDR3 nucleotides are TGTGCCAGCAGCTTACAGGGAGGCGAGACCAAGTACTTC.

A note on this clone: At one of its ends the junction is not consistent with the germline gene, which may arise from a read error. The gene calls are TRBV5-8 and TRBJ1-5; weak D call: TRBD1 (6 bases). The CDR3 consists of 15 residues. The germline gives CDR1 SGHTS, CDR2 YDEGEE. The CDR3 sequence is CASSPGARGDQPQHF. The CDR3 DNA sequence: TGTGCCAGCAGTCCGGGGGCAAGAGGGGATCAGCCCCAGCACTTT.

A note on this clone: Since no conserved phenylalanine or tryptophan closes the CDR3, a read error is the likely cause. V usage is TRBV20-1 and J usage is TRBJ2-7; D gene unclear. There are 13 residues in the CDR3. The V gene lost 1 base and the J gene lost 1 base, with 8 bases spanning the gap. Germline-derived CDR1 and CDR2 are DFQATT and SNEGSKA (reference sequence). CDR3 loop: CSARVHQSYEQYL. DNA for the CDR3: TGCAGTGCTAGAGTACACCAATCCTACGAGCAGTACCTC.

This clone was seen only a few times. The rearrangement uses TRBV6-1 and TRBJ2-3, with 7 bases that match TRBD1. This CDR3 is built from 16 residues. The germline gives CDR1 MNHNS, CDR2 SASEGT. J was trimmed by 0 bases and V by 1 base; bases with no gene match: 4. This CDR3 is CASSEGGQRSTDTQYF. In DNA form, the CDR3 reads TGTGCCAGCAGTGAAGGGGGACAGCGCAGCACAGATACGCAGTATTTT.